The source of this T cell receptor beta chain is a study of vaccination and CD4 T cells after COVID-19. The wider study: Six males and four females, two of them Hispanic, were enrolled as convalescents. Overlapping SARS-CoV-2, HCoV-NL63, HCoV-OC43 and HCoV-229E spike peptides were used to stimulate cells. Culture controls were given either a CEFX pool, an HIV-1 Nef pool, or no peptide.

The CDR3 loop spans 14 amino acids. From germline, CDR1 is MDHEN and CDR2 SYDVKM. V was clipped by 8 bases and J by 0 bases, with 12 bases between them. As to treatment: approximately 9-day PBMC culture with coronavirus spike peptide pools or control peptides (ViraFEST assay). Following expansion of antigen-specific T cells with peptide pools, ViraFEST then sequenced TCRs. On this clonotype: Its antigen remains unidentified.

At the Johns Hopkins FTIC core, DNA taken from cultured CD4+ T cells was sequenced by way of the Oncomine TCR Beta short-read assay. TCRdb analysed the PCR reads with MiXCR anew, one entry per CDR3 protein. Of 12,000 or so distinct CDR3 sequences in the sample, approximately 51% were seen once. This rearrangement joins TRBV28 to TRBJ2-3; weak D call: TRBD2 (5 bases). The sequence derives from a human donor with COVID-19. This sample comprised cultured CD4+ T cells from blood, obtained after SARS-CoV-2 vaccination. CDR3 nucleotide sequence: TGTGCCAGCGGCGGCAGGACTAGCACAGATACGCAGTATTTT. This codes for CASGGRTSTDTQYF.